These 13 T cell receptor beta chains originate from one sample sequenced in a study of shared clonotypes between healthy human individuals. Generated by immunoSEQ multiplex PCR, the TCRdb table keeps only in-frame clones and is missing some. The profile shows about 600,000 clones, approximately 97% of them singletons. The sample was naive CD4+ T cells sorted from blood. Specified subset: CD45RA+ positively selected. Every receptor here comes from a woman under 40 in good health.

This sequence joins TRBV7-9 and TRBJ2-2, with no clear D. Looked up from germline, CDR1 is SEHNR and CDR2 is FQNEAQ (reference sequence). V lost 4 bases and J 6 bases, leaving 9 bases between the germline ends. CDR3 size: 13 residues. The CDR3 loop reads CASSYGSAGELFF. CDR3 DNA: TGTGCCAGCAGCTACGGGTCGGCCGGGGAGCTGTTTTTT.

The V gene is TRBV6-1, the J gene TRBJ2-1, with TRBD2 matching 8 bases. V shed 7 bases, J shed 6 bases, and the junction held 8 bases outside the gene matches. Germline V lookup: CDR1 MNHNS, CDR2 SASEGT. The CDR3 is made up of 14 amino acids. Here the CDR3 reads CASTLAGVGNEQFF. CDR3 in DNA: TGTGCCAGCACTCTAGCGGGTGTAGGCAATGAGCAGTTCTTC.

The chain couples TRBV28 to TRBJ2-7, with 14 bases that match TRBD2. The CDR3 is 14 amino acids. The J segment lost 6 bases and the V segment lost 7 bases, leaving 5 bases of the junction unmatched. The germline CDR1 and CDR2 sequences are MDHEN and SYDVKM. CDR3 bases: TGTGCCAGCACCACGACTAGCGGGAGGGTCGAGCAGTACTTC. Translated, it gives CASTTTSGRVEQYF.

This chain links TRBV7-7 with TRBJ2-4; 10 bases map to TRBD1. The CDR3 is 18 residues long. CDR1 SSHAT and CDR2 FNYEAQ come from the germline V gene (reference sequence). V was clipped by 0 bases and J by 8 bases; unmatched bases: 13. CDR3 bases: TGTGCCAGCAGCTTAGCGCCGGGACAGGGGAGCCAACGGGACATTCAGTACTTC. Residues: CASSLAPGQGSQRDIQYF.

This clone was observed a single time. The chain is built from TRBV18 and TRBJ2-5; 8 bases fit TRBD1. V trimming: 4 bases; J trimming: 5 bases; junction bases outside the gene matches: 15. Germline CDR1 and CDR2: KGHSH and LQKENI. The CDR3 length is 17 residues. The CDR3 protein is CASSQGGTRTGTETQYF. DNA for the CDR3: TGTGCCAGCTCACAAGGGGGGACCCGGACAGGGACGGAGACCCAGTACTTC.

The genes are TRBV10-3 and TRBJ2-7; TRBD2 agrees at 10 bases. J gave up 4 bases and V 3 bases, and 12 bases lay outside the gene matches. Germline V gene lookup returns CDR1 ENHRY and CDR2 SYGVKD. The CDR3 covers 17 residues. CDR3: CAISESGASGSKYEQYF. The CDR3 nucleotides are TGTGCCATCAGTGAATCGGGGGCTAGCGGGAGCAAATACGAGCAGTACTTC.

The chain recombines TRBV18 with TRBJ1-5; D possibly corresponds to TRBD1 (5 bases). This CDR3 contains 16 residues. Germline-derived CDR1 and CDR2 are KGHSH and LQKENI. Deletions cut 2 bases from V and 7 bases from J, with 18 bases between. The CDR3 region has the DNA TGTGCCAGCTCACCAGGTTCCAGGGAAAGGAACCAGCCCCAGCATTTT. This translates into CASSPGSRERNQPQHF.

CDR3 residues: CASRWTSGSAGELFF. CDR3 sequence (DNA): TGTGCCAGTAGATGGACTAGCGGGAGTGCCGGGGAGCTGTTTTTT. The chain joins TRBV19 to TRBJ2-2, with 13 positions matching TRBD2. Germline assignment: CDR1 LNHDA and CDR2 SQIVND (reference sequence). This CDR3 contains 15 residues. The J segment lost 6 bases and the V segment lost 6 bases, leaving 4 bases of the junction unmatched.

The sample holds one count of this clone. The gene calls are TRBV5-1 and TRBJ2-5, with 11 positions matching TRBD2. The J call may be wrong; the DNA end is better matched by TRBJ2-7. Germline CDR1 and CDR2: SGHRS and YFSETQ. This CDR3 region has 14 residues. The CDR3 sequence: CASSLGTSGYEQYF. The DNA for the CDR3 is TGCGCCAGCAGCCTCGGGACTAGCGGTTACGAGCAGTACTTC.

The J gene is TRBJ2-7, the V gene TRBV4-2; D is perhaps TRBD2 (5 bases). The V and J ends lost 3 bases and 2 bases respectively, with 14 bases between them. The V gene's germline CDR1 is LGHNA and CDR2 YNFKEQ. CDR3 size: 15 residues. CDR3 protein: CASSQDQRGTYEQYF. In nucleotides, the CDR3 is TGTGCCAGCAGCCAGGACCAACGGGGAACCTACGAGCAGTACTTC.

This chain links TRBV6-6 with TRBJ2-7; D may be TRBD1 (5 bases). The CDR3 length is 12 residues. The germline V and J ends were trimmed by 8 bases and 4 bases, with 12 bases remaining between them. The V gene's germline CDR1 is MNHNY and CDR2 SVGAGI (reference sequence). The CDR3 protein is CASRGREYEQYF. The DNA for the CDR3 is TGTGCCAGCCGAGGCAGGGAATACGAGCAGTACTTC.

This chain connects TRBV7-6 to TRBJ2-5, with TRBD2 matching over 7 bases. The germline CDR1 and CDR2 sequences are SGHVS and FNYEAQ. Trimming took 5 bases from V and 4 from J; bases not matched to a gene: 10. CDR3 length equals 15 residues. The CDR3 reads CASSPGREIAETQYF. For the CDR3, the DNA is TGTGCCAGCAGCCCGGGGCGGGAGATCGCAGAGACCCAGTACTTC. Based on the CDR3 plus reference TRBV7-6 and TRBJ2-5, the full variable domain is GAGVSQSPRYKVTKRGQDVALRCDPISGHVSLYWYRQALGQGPEFLTYFNYEAQQDKSGLPNDRFSAERPEGSISTLTIQRTEQRDSAMYRCASSPGREIAETQYFGPGTRLLVL.

In DNA form, the CDR3 reads TGTGCCAGCTCACCTCCGGGGCAGGGCAACACTGAAGCTTTCTTT. It is translated as CASSPPGQGNTEAFF. The chain couples TRBV18 to TRBJ1-1; D perhaps matches TRBD1 (5 bases). CDR1 and CDR2 (germline): KGHSH, LQKENI. Trimming left V 3 bases short and J 2 bases short, with 13 bases between. The CDR3 loop spans 15 amino acids.